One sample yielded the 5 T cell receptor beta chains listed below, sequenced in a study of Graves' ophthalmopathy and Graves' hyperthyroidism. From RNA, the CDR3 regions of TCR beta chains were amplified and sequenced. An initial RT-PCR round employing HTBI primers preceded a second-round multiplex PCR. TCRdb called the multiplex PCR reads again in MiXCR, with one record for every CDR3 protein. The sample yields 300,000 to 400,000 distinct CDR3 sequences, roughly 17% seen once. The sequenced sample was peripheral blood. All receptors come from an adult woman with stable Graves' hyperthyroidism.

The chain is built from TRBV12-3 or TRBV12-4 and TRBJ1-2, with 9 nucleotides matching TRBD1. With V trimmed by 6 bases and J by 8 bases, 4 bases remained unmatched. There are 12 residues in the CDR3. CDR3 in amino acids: CASRPDRGGYTF. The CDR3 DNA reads TGTGCCAGCAGACCGGACAGGGGCGGCTACACCTTC.

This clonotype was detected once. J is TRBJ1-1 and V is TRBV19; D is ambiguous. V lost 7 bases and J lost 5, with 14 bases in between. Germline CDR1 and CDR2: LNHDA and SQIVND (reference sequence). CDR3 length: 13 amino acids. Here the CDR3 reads CASNGGVITEAFF. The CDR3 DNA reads TGTGCCAGTAACGGCGGTGTGATAACTGAAGCTTTCTTT.

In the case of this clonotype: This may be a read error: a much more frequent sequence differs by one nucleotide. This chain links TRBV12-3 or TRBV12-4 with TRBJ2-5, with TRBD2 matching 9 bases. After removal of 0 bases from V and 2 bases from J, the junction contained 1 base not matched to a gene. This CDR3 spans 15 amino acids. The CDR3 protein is CASSLASGSQETQYF. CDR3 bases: TGTGCCAGCAGTTTAGCTAGCGGGAGTCAAGAGACCCAGTACTTC.

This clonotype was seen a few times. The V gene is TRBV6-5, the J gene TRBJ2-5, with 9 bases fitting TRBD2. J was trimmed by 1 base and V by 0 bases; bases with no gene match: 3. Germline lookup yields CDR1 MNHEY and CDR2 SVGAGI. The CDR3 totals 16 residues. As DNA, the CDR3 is TGTGCCAGCAGTTACTCGCAACTAGCGGGCCAAGAGACCCAGTACTTC. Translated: CASSYSQLAGQETQYF.

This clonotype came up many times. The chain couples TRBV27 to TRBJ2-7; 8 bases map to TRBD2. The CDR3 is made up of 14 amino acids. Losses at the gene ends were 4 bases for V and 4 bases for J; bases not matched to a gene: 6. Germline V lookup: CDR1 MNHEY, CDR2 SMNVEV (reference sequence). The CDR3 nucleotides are TGTGCCAGCAGTTACGGGACTAGTGGGTACGAGCAGTACTTC. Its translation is CASSYGTSGYEQYF.